Listed below are T cell receptor beta chains from one sample, sequenced in a study of shared clonotypes between healthy human individuals. Assay used: immunoSEQ multiplex PCR; TCRdb lists only in-frame clones, some missing. The sample includes 2 million to 2.5 million clones, about 93% of them seen just once. Specimen: naive CD8+ T cells from PBMCs. These receptors were taken from a man between 18 and 35 years old in good health. Some clones in this sample may be carry-over from other donors' samples. Each CDR3 is given with its conserved first and last residue. D genes are given only for firm matches. Clone size is given for some rows only: seen once, a few or many times, or a class if the clone is expanded.

d_gene	v_gene	len	j_gene	abundance	CDR3aa	CDR3nt
NA	TRBV11-2	17	TRBJ2-1	NA	CASSPPVVGLLPHEQFF	TGTGCCAGCAGCCCCCCCGTGGTGGGTCTGCTACCCCATGAGCAGTTCTTC
NA	TRBV2	13	TRBJ2-5	NA	CASIPSDQETQYF	TGTGCCAGCATACCTTCGGACCAAGAGACCCAGTACTTC
TRBD2	TRBV6-1	13	TRBJ2-7	NA	CASRRERGYEQYF	TGTGCCAGCAGGCGCGAGCGGGGTTACGAGCAGTACTTC
NA	TRBV15	14	TRBJ1-2	NA	CATSSRGKKDGYTF	TGTGCCACCAGCAGCCGGGGCAAGAAGGATGGCTACACCTTC
NA	TRBV4-3	15	TRBJ2-7	NA	CASSQLEGGTYEQYF	TGCGCCAGCAGCCAGCTCGAGGGGGGTACCTACGAGCAGTACTTC
NA	TRBV7-9	12	TRBJ2-1	NA	CASSPRWNEQFF	TGTGCCAGCAGCCCGAGATGGAATGAGCAGTTCTTC
TRBD1	TRBV15	16	TRBJ1-6	NA	CATSSPEGAYNSPLHF	TGTGCCACCAGCAGTCCAGAGGGGGCTTATAATTCACCCCTCCACTTT
TRBD2	TRBV29-1	13	TRBJ2-1	NA	CSGRLAGVYEQFF	TGCAGCGGCCGACTAGCGGGAGTCTATGAGCAGTTCTTC
NA	TRBV5-4	13	TRBJ2-3	NA	CASNVDGLDTQYF	TGTGCCAGCAACGTCGATGGGCTAGATACGCAGTATTTT
TRBD2	TRBV5-4	16	TRBJ2-7	NA	CASSLRGLVVSYEQYF	TGTGCCAGCAGCTTAAGGGGACTAGTTGTGTCCTACGAGCAGTACTTC
NA	TRBV7-2	12	TRBJ2-1	few	CASSFRWDEQFF	TGTGCCAGCAGCTTCCGGTGGGATGAGCAGTTCTTC
NA	TRBV9	14	TRBJ2-5	NA	CASSPSATQETQYF	TGTGCCAGCAGCCCGTCGGCCACACAAGAGACCCAGTACTTC
NA	TRBV5-1	14	TRBJ2-7	once	CASSLEGNTYEQYF	TGCGCCAGCAGCTTGGAGGGAAACACCTACGAGCAGTACTTC
TRBD2	TRBV2	15	TRBJ2-1	NA	CASRLAGGGYNEQFF	TGTGCCAGCAGGCTAGCGGGCGGGGGCTACAATGAGCAGTTCTTC
NA	TRBV11-3	12	TRBJ1-1	NA	CASSHGNTEAFF	TGTGCCAGCAGCCACGGAAACACTGAAGCTTTCTTT
NA	TRBV11-2	15	TRBJ2-1	NA	CASSLPPTSVVEQFF	TGTGCCAGCAGCTTACCGCCCACGTCTGTCGTTGAGCAGTTCTTC
NA	TRBV10-3	13	TRBJ2-7	NA	CAIMDSLSYEQYF	TGTGCCATCATGGATAGCCTGTCCTACGAGCAGTACTTC
TRBD2	TRBV5-1	18	TRBJ2-3	NA	CASRYGTSGSFFTDTQYF	TGCGCCAGCCGATACGGAACTAGCGGGAGCTTTTTCACAGATACGCAGTATTTT
NA	TRBV5-4	15	TRBJ2-3	NA	CASSLGSSGTDTQYF	TGTGCCAGCAGCTTGGGGTCTAGCGGCACAGATACGCAGTATTTT
TRBD2	TRBV5-1	15	TRBJ2-7	NA	CASSTRTSGDIQQYF	TGCGCCAGCAGCACCCGGACTAGCGGGGACATACAGCAGTACTTC
NA	TRBV5-4	16	TRBJ1-2	NA	CASSNPNSQASYGYTF	TGTGCCAGCAGCAACCCGAACTCACAGGCGTCCTATGGCTACACCTTC
NA	TRBV7-9	14	TRBJ2-1	NA	CASVIESSYNEQFF	TGTGCCAGTGTTATCGAATCTTCCTACAATGAGCAGTTCTTC
NA	TRBV27	11	TRBJ2-2	few	CASSFRRELFF	TGTGCCAGCAGTTTTCGCAGGGAGCTGTTTTTT
NA	TRBV5-6	13	TRBJ2-1	NA	CASSFPQVIGEFF	TGTGCCAGCAGCTTTCCCCAGGTAATCGGAGAGTTCTTC
NA	TRBV5-8	14	TRBJ2-2	NA	CASSSLTVTGELFF	TGTGCCAGCAGCTCTCTAACAGTTACCGGGGAGCTGTTTTTT
NA	TRBV18	12	TRBJ1-1	NA	CASSAGDTEAFF	TGTGCCAGCTCAGCTGGGGACACTGAAGCTTTCTTT
NA	TRBV7-3	14	TRBJ2-7	once	CASSYVPDLGEQYF	TGTGCCAGCAGCTACGTACCCGACTTAGGGGAGCAGTACTTC
TRBD2	TRBV9	16	TRBJ2-3	NA	CASSAYGTSGTDTQYF	TGTGCCAGCAGCGCATACGGGACTAGCGGGACAGATACGCAGTATTTT
NA	TRBV15	15	TRBJ2-7	once	CATSGGTGSSYEQYF	TGTGCCACCAGCGGGGGGACGGGGAGCTCCTACGAGCAGTACTTC
TRBD1	TRBV7-2	14	TRBJ2-1	NA	CASSWTGGRNEQFF	TGTGCCAGCAGCTGGACAGGGGGGCGCAATGAGCAGTTCTTC